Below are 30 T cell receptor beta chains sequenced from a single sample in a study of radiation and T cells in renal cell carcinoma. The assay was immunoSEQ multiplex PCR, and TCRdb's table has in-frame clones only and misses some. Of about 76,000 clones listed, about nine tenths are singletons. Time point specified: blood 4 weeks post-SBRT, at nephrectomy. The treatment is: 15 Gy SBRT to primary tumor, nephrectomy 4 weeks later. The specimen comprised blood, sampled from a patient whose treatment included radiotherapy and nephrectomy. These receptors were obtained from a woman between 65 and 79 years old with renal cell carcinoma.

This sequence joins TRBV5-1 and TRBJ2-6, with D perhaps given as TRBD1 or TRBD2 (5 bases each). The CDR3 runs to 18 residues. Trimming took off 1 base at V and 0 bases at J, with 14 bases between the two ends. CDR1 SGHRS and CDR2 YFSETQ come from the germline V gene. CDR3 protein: CASSLRDQLSSGANVLTF. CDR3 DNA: TGCGCCAGCAGCTTGAGGGACCAGCTTTCCTCTGGGGCCAACGTCCTGACTTTC.

Written as DNA, the CDR3 is TGTGCCAGCAGCGAGCTGACCGGGCCTGGAAACACCATATATTTT. Translated: CASSELTGPGNTIYF. This chain uses TRBV5-4 with TRBJ1-3; no definite D call. Trimming took 4 bases from V and 2 from J, leaving 13 bases between them. The CDR3 runs 15 residues. Germline CDR1 SGHNT, CDR2 YYREEE (reference sequence).

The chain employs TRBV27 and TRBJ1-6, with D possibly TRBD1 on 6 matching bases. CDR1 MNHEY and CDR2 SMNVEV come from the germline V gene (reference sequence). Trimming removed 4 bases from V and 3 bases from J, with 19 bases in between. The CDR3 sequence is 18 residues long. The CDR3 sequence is CASSYDQTGLGYNSPLHF. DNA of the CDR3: TGTGCCAGCAGTTACGACCAAACAGGGTTAGGCTATAATTCACCCCTCCACTTT.

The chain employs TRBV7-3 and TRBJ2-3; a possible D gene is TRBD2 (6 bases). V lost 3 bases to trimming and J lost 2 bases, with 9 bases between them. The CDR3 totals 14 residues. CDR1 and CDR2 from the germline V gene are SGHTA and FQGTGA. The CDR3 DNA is TGTGCCAGCAGCTTGACGGGGGTCACAGATACGCAGTATTTT. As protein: CASSLTGVTDTQYF.

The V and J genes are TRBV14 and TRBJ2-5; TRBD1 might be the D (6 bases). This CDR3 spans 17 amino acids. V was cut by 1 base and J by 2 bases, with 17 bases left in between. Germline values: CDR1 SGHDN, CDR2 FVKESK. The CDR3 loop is CASSQGGAGAIQETQYF. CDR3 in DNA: TGTGCCAGCAGCCAAGGGGGTGCAGGGGCGATTCAAGAGACCCAGTACTTC.

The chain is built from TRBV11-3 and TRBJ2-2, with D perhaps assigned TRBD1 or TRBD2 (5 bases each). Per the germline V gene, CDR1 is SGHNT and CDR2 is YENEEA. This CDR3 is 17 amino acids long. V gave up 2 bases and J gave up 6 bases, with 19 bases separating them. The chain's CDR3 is CASSLRPPGPGAGELFF. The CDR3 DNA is TGTGCCAGCAGCTTAAGGCCCCCGGGGCCGGGCGCCGGGGAGCTGTTTTTT. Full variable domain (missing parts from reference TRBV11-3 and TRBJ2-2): EAGVVQSPRYKIIEKKQPVAFWCNPISGHNTLYWYLQNLGQGPELLIRYENEEAVDDSQLPKDRFSAERLKGVDSTLKIQPAELGDSAVYLCASSLRPPGPGAGELFFGEGSRLTVL.

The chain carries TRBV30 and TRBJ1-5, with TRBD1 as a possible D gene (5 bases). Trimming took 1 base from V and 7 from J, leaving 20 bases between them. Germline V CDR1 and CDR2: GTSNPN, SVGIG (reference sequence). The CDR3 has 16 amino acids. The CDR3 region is CAWSAFVFGGLQPQHF. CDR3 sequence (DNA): TGTGCCTGGAGTGCCTTCGTTTTTGGGGGACTCCAGCCCCAGCATTTT.

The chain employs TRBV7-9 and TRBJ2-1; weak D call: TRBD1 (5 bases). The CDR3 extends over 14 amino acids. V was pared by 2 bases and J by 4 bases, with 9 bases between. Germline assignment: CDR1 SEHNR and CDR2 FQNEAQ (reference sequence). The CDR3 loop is CASSLPDSYNEQFF. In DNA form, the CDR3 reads TGTGCCAGCAGCTTACCCGACAGTTACAATGAGCAGTTCTTC. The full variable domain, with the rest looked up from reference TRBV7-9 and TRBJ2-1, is DTGVSQNPRHKITKRGQNVTFRCDPISEHNRLYWYRQTLGQGPEFLTYFQNEAQLEKSRLLSDRFSAERPKGSFSTLEIQRTEQGDSAMYLCASSLPDSYNEQFFGPGTRLTVL.

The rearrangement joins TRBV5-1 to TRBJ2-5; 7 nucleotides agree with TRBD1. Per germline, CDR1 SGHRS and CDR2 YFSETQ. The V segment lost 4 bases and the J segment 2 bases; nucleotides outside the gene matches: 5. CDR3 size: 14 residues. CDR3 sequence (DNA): TGCGCCAGCAGCCCCGGGACAGCTCAAGAGACCCAGTACTTC. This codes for CASSPGTAQETQYF.

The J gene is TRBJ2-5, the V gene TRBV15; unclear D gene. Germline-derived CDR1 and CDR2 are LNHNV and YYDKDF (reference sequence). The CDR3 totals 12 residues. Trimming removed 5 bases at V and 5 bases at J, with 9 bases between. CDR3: CATSLGRETQYF. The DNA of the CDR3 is TGTGCCACCAGCTTGGGTAGGGAGACCCAGTACTTC.

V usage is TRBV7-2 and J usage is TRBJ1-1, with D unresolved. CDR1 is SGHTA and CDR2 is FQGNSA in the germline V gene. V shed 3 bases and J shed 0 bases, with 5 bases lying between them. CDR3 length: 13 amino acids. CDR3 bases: TGTGCCAGCAGCTTTACTATGAACACTGAAGCTTTCTTT. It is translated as CASSFTMNTEAFF.

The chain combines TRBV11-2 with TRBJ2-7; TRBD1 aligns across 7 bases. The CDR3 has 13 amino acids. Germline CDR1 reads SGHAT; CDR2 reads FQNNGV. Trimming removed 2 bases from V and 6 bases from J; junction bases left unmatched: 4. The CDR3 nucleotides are TGTGCCAGCAGCTTACCGTGGACAGGCGAGCAGTACTTC. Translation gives CASSLPWTGEQYF.

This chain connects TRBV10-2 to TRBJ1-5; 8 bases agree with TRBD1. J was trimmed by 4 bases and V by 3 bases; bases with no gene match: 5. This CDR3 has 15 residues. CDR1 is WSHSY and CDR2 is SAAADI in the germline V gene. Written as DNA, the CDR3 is TGCGCCAGCAGTGACAGGGGGCTGGGAAATCAGCCCCAGCATTTT. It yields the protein CASSDRGLGNQPQHF.

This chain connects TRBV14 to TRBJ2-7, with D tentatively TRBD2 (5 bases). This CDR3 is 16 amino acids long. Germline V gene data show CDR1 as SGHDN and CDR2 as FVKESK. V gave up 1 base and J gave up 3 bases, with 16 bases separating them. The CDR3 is CASSQGSRTGIYEQYF. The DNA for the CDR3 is TGTGCCAGCAGCCAAGGATCGAGGACGGGGATCTACGAGCAGTACTTC.

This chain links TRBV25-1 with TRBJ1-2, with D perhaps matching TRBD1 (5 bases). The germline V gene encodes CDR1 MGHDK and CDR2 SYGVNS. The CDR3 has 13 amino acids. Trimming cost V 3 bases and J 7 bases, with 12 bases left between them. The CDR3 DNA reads TGTGCCAGCAGTGATCGGGGGGAGCGTGGCTACACCTTC. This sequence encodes CASSDRGERGYTF.

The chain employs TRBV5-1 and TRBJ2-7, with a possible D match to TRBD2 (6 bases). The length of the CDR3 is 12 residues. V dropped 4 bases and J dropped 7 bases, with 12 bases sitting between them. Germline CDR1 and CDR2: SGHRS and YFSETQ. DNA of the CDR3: TGCGCCAGCAGCGGAGGGGTTAGGGAGCAGTACTTC. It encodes CASSGGVREQYF.

Here the CDR3 reads CASSLRQGTGTEAFF. CDR3 nucleotides: TGTGCCAGCAGCCTCAGACAGGGGACAGGCACTGAAGCTTTCTTT. This chain connects TRBV7-2 to TRBJ1-1; TRBD1 matches 8 bases. Germline CDR1 reads SGHTA; CDR2 reads FQGNSA. J gave up 4 bases and V 5 bases, and 9 bases lay outside the gene matches. The CDR3 is 15 residues long.

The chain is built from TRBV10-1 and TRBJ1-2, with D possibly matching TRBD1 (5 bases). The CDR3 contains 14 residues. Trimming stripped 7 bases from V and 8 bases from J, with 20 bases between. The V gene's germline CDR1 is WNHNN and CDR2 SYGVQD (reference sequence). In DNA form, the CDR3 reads TGCGCCAGCAAGGGGACCAGAATTTCAGGGGGCTACACCTTC. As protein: CASKGTRISGGYTF.

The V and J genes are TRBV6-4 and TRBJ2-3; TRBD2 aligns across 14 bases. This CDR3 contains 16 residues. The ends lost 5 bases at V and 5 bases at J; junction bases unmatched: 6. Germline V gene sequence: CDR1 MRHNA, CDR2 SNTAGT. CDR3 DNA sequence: TGTGCCAGCAGTAGGACTAGCGGGGGGCCGGGAGATACGCAGTATTTT. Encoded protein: CASSRTSGGPGDTQYF.

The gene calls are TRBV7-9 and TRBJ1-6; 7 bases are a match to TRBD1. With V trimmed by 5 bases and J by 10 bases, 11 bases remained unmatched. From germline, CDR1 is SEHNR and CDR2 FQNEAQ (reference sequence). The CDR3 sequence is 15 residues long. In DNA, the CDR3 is TGTGCCAGCAGCCCTCCGACAGGGAAGGTATCACCCCTCCACTTT. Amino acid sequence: CASSPPTGKVSPLHF.

CDR3 residues: CASRGLGGGSYEQYF. In DNA, the CDR3 is TGTGCCAGCAGGGGACTAGGGGGAGGGAGCTACGAGCAGTACTTC. The chain employs TRBV2 and TRBJ2-7, with 8 bases identical to TRBD2. CDR1 SNHLY and CDR2 FYNNEI come from the germline V gene. After removal of 6 bases from V and 3 bases from J, the junction contained 10 bases not matched to a gene. The CDR3 spans 15 residues.

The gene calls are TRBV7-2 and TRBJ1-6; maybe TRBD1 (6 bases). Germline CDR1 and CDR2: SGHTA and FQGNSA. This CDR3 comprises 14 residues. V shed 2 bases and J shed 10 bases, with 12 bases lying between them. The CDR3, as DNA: TGTGCCAGCAGCTTAAACAGGGTGCGATCACCCCTCCACTTT. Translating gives CASSLNRVRSPLHF.

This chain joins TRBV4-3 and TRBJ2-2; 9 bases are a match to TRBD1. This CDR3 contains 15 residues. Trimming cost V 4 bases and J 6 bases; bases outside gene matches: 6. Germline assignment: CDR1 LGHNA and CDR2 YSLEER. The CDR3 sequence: CASSRDRGLAGELFF. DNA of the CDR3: TGCGCCAGCAGCCGCGACAGGGGGTTAGCCGGGGAGCTGTTTTTT.

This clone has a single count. The CDR3 nucleotides are TGTGCCAGCAGTTCAACAGGGGGCTTAGAAAAACTGTTTTTT. It yields the protein CASSSTGGLEKLFF. The chain links TRBV27 to TRBJ1-4, with TRBD1 matching 9 bases. The CDR3 is 14 amino acids. Germline assignment: CDR1 MNHEY and CDR2 SMNVEV (reference sequence). V gave up 4 bases and J gave up 8 bases; unmatched junction bases: 5.

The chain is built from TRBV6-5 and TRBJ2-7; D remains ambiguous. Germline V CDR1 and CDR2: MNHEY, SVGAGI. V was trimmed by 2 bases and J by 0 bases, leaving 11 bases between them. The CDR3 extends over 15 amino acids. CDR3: CASSYGGSSSYEQYF. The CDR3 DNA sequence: TGTGCCAGCAGTTACGGTGGATCTAGCTCCTACGAGCAGTACTTC.

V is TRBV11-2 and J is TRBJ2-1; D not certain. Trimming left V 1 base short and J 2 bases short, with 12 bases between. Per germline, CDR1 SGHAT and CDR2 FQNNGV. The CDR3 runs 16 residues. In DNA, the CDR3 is TGTGCCAGCAGCTTAGGGGTGGTCGGAACCTACAATGAGCAGTTCTTC. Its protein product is CASSLGVVGTYNEQFF.

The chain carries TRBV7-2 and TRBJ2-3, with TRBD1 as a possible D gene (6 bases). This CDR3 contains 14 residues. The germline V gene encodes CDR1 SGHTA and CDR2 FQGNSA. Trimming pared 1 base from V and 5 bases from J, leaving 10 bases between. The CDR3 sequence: CASSLVGQRDTQYF. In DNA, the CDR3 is TGTGCCAGCAGCTTAGTGGGACAAAGAGATACGCAGTATTTT.

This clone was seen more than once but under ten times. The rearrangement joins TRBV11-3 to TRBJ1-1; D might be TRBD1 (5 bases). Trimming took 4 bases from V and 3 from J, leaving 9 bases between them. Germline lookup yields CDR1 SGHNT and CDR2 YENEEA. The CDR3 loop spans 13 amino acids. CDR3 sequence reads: CASSSKGYTEAFF. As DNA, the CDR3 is TGTGCCAGCAGCTCAAAGGGGTACACTGAAGCTTTCTTT.

The CDR3 DNA reads TGTGCCAGCAGGGGCGGGGGCAATGAGCAGTTCTTC. Its translation: CASRGGGNEQFF. This chain joins TRBV2 and TRBJ2-1; 7 nucleotides align to TRBD2. CDR1 and CDR2 (germline): SNHLY, FYNNEI. The CDR3 is 12 amino acids. V shed 6 bases and J 6 bases; nucleotides not matched to a gene: 2.

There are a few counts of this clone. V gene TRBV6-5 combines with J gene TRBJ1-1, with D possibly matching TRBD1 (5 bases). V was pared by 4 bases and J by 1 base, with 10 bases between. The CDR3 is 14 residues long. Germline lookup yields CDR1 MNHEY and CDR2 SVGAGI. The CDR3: CASSFSQGNTEAFF. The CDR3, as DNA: TGTGCCAGCAGTTTCTCTCAGGGGAACACTGAAGCTTTCTTT.